These T cell receptor beta chains were read from a single sample in a study of T-cell memory formation after mild COVID-19. TCRdb used MiXCR to reprocess the 5' RACE reads, holding one entry per CDR3 protein. The data contain about 81,000 distinct CDR3 sequences, 25% of them singletons. Sequencing was performed on PBMCs or a T cell subset sorted from them (not recorded which). The receptors shown here come from a man aged 18 to 30 who had mild COVID-19 (a few samples of this study predate the infection). Cell type and time point are not known. Each CDR3 is given with its conserved first and last residue. A D gene is named only where the DNA matches it firmly. Size is omitted from some rows. Given values are once, few, many or a class for expanded clones.

d_call: -; v_call: TRBV5-1; clone_size: -; j_call: TRBJ2-7; cdr3_nt: TGCGCCAGCAGCTTGGGGGCAGACCAGCAGTACTTC; cdr3_aa: CASSLGADQQYF
d_call: TRBD1; v_call: TRBV5-6; clone_size: -; j_call: TRBJ2-7; cdr3_nt: TGTGCCAGCAGCTTGCAGGCATTGGACAGGGCGTACGAGCAGTACTTC; cdr3_aa: CASSLQALDRAYEQYF
d_call: -; v_call: TRBV7-6; clone_size: few; j_call: TRBJ2-3; cdr3_nt: TGTGCCAGCAGCCCCCCGTCCCAGACAGATACGCAGTATTTT; cdr3_aa: CASSPPSQTDTQYF
d_call: TRBD2; v_call: TRBV7-8; clone_size: few; j_call: TRBJ2-3; cdr3_nt: TGTGCCAGCAGCTTACCTAGCGGGGGCACAGATACGCAGTATTTT; cdr3_aa: CASSLPSGGTDTQYF
d_call: -; v_call: TRBV20-1; clone_size: -; j_call: TRBJ2-7; cdr3_nt: TGCAGTGCACGGGACACTTCGGGGCACGAGCAGTACTTC; cdr3_aa: CSARDTSGHEQYF
d_call: TRBD2; v_call: TRBV27; clone_size: few; j_call: TRBJ2-1; cdr3_nt: TGTGCCAGCAGTTTAATTCCGGGGGGGCCTTACAATGAGCAGTTCTTC; cdr3_aa: CASSLIPGGPYNEQFF
d_call: -; v_call: TRBV14; clone_size: -; j_call: TRBJ2-1; cdr3_nt: TGTGCCAGCAGCCACGGACTGAGCTCCTACAATGAGCAGTTCTTC; cdr3_aa: CASSHGLSSYNEQFF
d_call: -; v_call: TRBV10-3; clone_size: few; j_call: TRBJ2-5; cdr3_nt: TGTGCCATCAGCTCACGTTCCCGGGAATGGGAGACCCAGTACTTC; cdr3_aa: CAISSRSREWETQYF
d_call: -; v_call: TRBV6-5; clone_size: -; j_call: TRBJ2-6; cdr3_nt: TGTGCCAGCGGTAACTCGACAGTGGCCAACGTCCTGACTTTC; cdr3_aa: CASGNSTVANVLTF
d_call: TRBD1; v_call: TRBV29-1; clone_size: -; j_call: TRBJ2-5; cdr3_nt: TGCAGCCTAGGGACAGCAGAGACCCAGTACTTC; cdr3_aa: CSLGTAETQYF
d_call: -; v_call: TRBV29-1; clone_size: -; j_call: TRBJ1-1; cdr3_nt: TGCAGCGTGACAAGTATGAACACTGAAGCTTTCTTT; cdr3_aa: CSVTSMNTEAFF
d_call: -; v_call: TRBV4-1; clone_size: many; j_call: TRBJ2-1; cdr3_nt: TGCGCCAGCAGCCCTACTTCAGGGGTCACTGAGCAGTTCTTC; cdr3_aa: CASSPTSGVTEQFF
d_call: -; v_call: TRBV4-1; clone_size: -; j_call: TRBJ1-1; cdr3_nt: TGCGCCAGCAGCCATCGTCCCCGGGTCGATGAAGCTTTCTTT; cdr3_aa: CASSHRPRVDEAFF
d_call: -; v_call: TRBV7-6; clone_size: few; j_call: TRBJ2-3; cdr3_nt: TGTGCCAGCAGCTTACTAGGCGAGGGCCGGACGACAGATACGCAGTATTTT; cdr3_aa: CASSLLGEGRTTDTQYF
d_call: TRBD1; v_call: TRBV19; clone_size: -; j_call: TRBJ2-5; cdr3_nt: TGTGCCAGTAGTATAGATCCCCGGACAGGGGAAAAGACCCAGTACTTC; cdr3_aa: CASSIDPRTGEKTQYF
d_call: -; v_call: TRBV29-1; clone_size: -; j_call: TRBJ2-1; cdr3_nt: TGCAGCGCCGGACTCCCGACCTACAATGAGCAGTTCTTC; cdr3_aa: CSAGLPTYNEQFF
d_call: -; v_call: TRBV5-1; clone_size: few; j_call: TRBJ1-2; cdr3_nt: TGCGCCAGCAGCTTGGGGGGGGAGGGCCATGGCTACACCTTC; cdr3_aa: CASSLGGEGHGYTF
d_call: -; v_call: TRBV11-2; clone_size: few; j_call: TRBJ2-3; cdr3_nt: TGTGCCAGCAGCTTAGGTATTAGCACAGATACGCAGTATTTT; cdr3_aa: CASSLGISTDTQYF
d_call: -; v_call: TRBV4-3; clone_size: -; j_call: TRBJ1-2; cdr3_nt: TGCGCCAGCAGCCAAGATTCCCTGACTCTTCCCTATGGCTACACCTTC; cdr3_aa: CASSQDSLTLPYGYTF
d_call: TRBD1; v_call: TRBV6-1; clone_size: -; j_call: TRBJ2-2; cdr3_nt: TGTGCCAGCAGTGAATGGACAGGCATGAACACCGGGGAGCTGTTTTTT; cdr3_aa: CASSEWTGMNTGELFF
d_call: -; v_call: TRBV12-3/TRBV12-4; clone_size: few; j_call: TRBJ1-2; cdr3_nt: TGTGCCAGCAGTTTAGAGGGAAGAGGGGAAGGCTACACCTTC; cdr3_aa: CASSLEGRGEGYTF
d_call: -; v_call: TRBV28; clone_size: -; j_call: TRBJ1-5; cdr3_nt: TGTGCCAGCAGTTTTACGTGGGGGCCCCAGCATTTT; cdr3_aa: CASSFTWGPQHF
d_call: TRBD1; v_call: TRBV6-2/TRBV6-3; clone_size: -; j_call: TRBJ2-2; cdr3_nt: TGTGCCAGCAGTTACGACAGGGAAATTGAGTACACCGGGGAGCTGTTTTTT; cdr3_aa: CASSYDREIEYTGELFF
d_call: -; v_call: TRBV5-1; clone_size: -; j_call: TRBJ2-5; cdr3_nt: TGCGCCAGCAGCTTGGATGTTCAGAAAACCCAAGAGACCCAGTACTTC; cdr3_aa: CASSLDVQKTQETQYF
d_call: -; v_call: TRBV7-9; clone_size: -; j_call: TRBJ2-7; cdr3_nt: TGTGCCAGCAGCCGACAGGATTACGAGCAGTACTTC; cdr3_aa: CASSRQDYEQYF
d_call: TRBD2; v_call: TRBV4-2; clone_size: few; j_call: TRBJ2-1; cdr3_nt: TGTGCCAGCAGCCCGCTAGCGGGGGGGGACAATGAGCAGTTCTTC; cdr3_aa: CASSPLAGGDNEQFF
d_call: -; v_call: TRBV7-9; clone_size: -; j_call: TRBJ1-1; cdr3_nt: TGTGCCAGCAGCTTAGGACGCACAGAAAACACTGAAGCTTTCTTT; cdr3_aa: CASSLGRTENTEAFF